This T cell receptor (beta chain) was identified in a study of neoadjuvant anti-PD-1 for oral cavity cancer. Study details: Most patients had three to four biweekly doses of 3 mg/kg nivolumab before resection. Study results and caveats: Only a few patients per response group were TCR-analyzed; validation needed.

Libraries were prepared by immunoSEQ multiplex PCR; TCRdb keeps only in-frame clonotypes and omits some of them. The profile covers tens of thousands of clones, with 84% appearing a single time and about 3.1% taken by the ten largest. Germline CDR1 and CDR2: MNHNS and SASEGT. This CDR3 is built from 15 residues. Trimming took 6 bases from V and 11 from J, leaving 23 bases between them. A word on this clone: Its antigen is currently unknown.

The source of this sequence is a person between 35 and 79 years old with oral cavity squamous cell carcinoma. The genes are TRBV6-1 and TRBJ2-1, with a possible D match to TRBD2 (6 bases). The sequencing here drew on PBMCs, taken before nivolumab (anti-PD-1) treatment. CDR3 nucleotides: TGTGCCAGCAGCGGGGCCGGGACGGGAGATCAGAAGCAGTTCTTC. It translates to CASSGAGTGDQKQFF.